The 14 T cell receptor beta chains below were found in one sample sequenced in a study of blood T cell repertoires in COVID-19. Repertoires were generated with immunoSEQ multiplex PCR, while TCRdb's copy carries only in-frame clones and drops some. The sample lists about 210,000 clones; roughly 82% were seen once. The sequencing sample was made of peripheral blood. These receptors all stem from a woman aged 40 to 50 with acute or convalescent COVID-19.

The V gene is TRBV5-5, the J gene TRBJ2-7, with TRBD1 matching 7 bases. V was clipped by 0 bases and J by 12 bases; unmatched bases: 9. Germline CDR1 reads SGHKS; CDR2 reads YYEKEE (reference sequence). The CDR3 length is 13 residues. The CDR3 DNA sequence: TGTGCCAGCAGCTTGGGGGATACAGGGGAAGGGTACTTC. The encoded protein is CASSLGDTGEGYF.

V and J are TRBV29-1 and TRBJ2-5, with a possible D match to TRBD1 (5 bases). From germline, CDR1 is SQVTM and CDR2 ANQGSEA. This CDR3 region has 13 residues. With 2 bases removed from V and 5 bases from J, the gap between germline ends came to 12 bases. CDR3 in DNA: TGCAGCGTTGAAAGGGGTGTGGGGGAGACCCAGTACTTC. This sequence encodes CSVERGVGETQYF.

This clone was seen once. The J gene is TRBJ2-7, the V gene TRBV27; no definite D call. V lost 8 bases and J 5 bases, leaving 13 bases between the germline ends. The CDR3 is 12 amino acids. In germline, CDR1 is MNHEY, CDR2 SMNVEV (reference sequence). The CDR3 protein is CASGRSTNEQYF. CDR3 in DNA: TGTGCCAGCGGTCGGAGCACGAACGAGCAGTACTTC.

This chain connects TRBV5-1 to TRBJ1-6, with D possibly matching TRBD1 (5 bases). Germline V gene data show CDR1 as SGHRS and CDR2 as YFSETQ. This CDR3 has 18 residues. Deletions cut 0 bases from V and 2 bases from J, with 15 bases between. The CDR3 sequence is CASSLEGASGPYNSPLHF. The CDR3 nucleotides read TGCGCCAGCAGCTTGGAAGGGGCTTCTGGTCCCTATAATTCACCCCTCCACTTT.

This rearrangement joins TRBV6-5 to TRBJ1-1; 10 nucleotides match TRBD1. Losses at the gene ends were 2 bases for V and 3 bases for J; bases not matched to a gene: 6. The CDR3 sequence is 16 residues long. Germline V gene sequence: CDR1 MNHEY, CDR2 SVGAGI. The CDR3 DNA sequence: TGTGCCAGCAGTTACGGGGGGACAGGGGCCTACACTGAAGCTTTCTTT. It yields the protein CASSYGGTGAYTEAFF.

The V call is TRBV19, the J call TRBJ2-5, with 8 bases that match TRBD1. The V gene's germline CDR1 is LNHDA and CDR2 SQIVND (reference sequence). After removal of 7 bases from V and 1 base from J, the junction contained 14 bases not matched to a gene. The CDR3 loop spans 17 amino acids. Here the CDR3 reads CASMGGPTGALQETQYF. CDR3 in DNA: TGTGCCAGTATGGGAGGTCCGACAGGGGCCCTCCAAGAGACCCAGTACTTC.

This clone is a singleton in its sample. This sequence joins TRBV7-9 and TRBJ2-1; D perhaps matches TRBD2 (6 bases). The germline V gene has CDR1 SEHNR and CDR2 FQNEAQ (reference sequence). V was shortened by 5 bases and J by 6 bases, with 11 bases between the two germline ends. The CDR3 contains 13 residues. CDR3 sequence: CASSAGTSNEQFF. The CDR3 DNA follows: TGTGCCAGCAGCGCCGGGACTTCCAATGAGCAGTTCTTC.

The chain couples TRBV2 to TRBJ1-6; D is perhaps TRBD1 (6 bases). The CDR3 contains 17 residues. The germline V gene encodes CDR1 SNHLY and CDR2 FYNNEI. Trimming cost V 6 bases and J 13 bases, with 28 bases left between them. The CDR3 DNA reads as TGTGCCAGCAGACCTTGGACAGACTCCTTTTACCATCGGCCCCTCCACTTT. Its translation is CASRPWTDSFYHRPLHF. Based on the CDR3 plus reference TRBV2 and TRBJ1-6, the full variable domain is EPEVTQTPSHQVTQMGQEVILRCVPISNHLYFYWYRQILGQKVEFLVSFYNNEISEKSEIFDDQFSVERPDGSNFTLKIRSTKLEDSAMYFCASRPWTDSFYHRPLHFGNGTRLTVT.

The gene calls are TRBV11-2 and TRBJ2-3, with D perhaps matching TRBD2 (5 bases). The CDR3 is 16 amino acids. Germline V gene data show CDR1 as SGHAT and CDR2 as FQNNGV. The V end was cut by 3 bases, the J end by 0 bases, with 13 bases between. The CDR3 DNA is TGTGCCAGCAGCTTCCCCCCGGGAAAAAGCACAGATACGCAGTATTTT. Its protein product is CASSFPPGKSTDTQYF.

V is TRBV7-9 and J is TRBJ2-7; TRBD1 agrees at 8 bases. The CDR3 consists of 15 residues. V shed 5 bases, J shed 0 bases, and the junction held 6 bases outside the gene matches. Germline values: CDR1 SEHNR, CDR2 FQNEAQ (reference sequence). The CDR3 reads CASSPTGQDSYEQYF. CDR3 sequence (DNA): TGTGCCAGCAGCCCGACGGGACAGGACTCCTACGAGCAGTACTTC.

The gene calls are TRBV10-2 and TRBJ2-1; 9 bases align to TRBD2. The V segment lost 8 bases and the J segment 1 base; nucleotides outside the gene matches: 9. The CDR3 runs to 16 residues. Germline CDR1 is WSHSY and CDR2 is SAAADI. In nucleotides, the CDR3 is TGCGCCAGCGGATCGACTAGCGGAAAATCCTACAATGAGCAGTTCTTC. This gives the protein CASGSTSGKSYNEQFF.

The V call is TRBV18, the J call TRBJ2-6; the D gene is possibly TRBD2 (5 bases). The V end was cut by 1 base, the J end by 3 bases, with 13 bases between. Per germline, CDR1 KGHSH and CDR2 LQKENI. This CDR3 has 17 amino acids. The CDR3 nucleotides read TGTGCCAGCTCACCACAAAGGGCGGGTGGTGGGGCCAACGTCCTGACTTTC. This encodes CASSPQRAGGGANVLTF.

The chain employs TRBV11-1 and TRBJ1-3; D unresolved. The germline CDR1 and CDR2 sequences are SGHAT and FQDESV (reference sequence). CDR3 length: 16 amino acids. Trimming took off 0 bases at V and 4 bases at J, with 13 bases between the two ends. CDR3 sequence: CASSLAGGRLGNTIYF. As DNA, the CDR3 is TGTGCCAGCAGCTTAGCGGGAGGACGGCTCGGAAACACCATATATTTT.

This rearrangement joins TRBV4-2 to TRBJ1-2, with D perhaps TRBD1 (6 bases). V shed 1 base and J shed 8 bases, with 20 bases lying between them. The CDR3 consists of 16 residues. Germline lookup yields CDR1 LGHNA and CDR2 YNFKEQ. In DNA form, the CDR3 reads TGTGCCAGCAGCCAAGTGGGGGACACCGAACTGTGGGGCTACACCTTC. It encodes CASSQVGDTELWGYTF.